This T cell receptor (beta chain) appears in the sequencing data of a study of monozygotic twins with cystic fibrosis. V shed 6 bases and J shed 0 bases, with 11 bases lying between them. This CDR3 spans 14 amino acids. CDR1 and CDR2 (germline): ENHRY, SYGVKD. Libraries were prepared by immunoSEQ multiplex PCR; TCRdb keeps only in-frame clonotypes and omits some of them. This sample yields about 23,000 clones, of which 91% are seen a single time; about 0.3% belongs to the top ten. This TCR was sampled from a girl aged 2 to 10 with cystic fibrosis. The chain is built from TRBV10-3 and TRBJ1-1; D is undetermined. Sequenced sample: blood. The CDR3 spells CAISPGLLNTEAFF. The CDR3, as DNA: TGTGCCATCAGCCCGGGCCTCCTGAACACTGAAGCTTTCTTT.